A single sample is the source of the 10 T cell receptor beta chains below, sequenced in a study of shared clonotypes between healthy human individuals. The method was immunoSEQ multiplex PCR; TCRdb's version includes in-frame clones alone and lacks a portion of them. The profile shows about 1.5 million clones, 95% to 99% of them singletons. What was sequenced was naive CD4+ T cells sorted from blood. The sample's subset: CD45RA+ positively selected. The source is a man in his thirties or forties in good health.

The chain carries TRBV7-6 and TRBJ2-7; the D is unclear. Between the trimmed V and J ends, which lost 5 bases and 4 bases, there was a span of 18 bases. The length of the CDR3 is 15 residues. Germline V CDR1 and CDR2: SGHVS, FNYEAQ. The CDR3 loop reads CASSQSPVKQYEQYF. The CDR3 DNA follows: TGTGCCAGCAGCCAATCCCCAGTGAAGCAGTACGAGCAGTACTTC.

V is TRBV4-1 and J is TRBJ2-7; the D is unclear. The CDR3 is 16 residues long. Germline values: CDR1 MGHRA, CDR2 YSYEKL. The V gene lost 3 bases and the J gene lost 2 bases, with 17 bases spanning the gap. For the CDR3, the DNA is TGCGCCAGCAGCCATGGTGGCGGAAGGCGAACCTACGAGCAGTACTTC. It encodes CASSHGGGRRTYEQYF.

This chain links TRBV7-8 with TRBJ2-1; D not resolved. The germline CDR1 and CDR2 sequences are SGHVS and FQNEAQ. CDR3 length: 15 amino acids. V was pared by 4 bases and J by 0 bases, with 10 bases between. Here the CDR3 DNA reads TGTGCCAGCAGCTCCCAGCGTACCTCCTACAATGAGCAGTTCTTC. It is translated as CASSSQRTSYNEQFF.

V usage is TRBV18 and J usage is TRBJ2-7; D gene ambiguous. This CDR3 spans 12 amino acids. In germline, CDR1 is KGHSH, CDR2 LQKENI. The V end was cut by 2 bases, the J end by 4 bases, with 6 bases between. CDR3 sequence reads: CASSPNHYEQYF. The DNA of the CDR3 is TGTGCCAGCTCACCAAATCATTACGAGCAGTACTTC.

The CDR3 sequence: CASSSLAGAPDTQYF. The DNA for the CDR3 is TGTGCCAGCAGTTCCTTAGCGGGAGCCCCAGATACGCAGTATTTT. V and J are TRBV6-5 and TRBJ2-3; TRBD2 agrees at 9 bases. Germline CDR1 is MNHEY and CDR2 is SVGAGI. This CDR3 is 15 amino acids long. After removal of 4 bases from V and 4 bases from J, the junction contained 6 bases not matched to a gene.

In this sample, this clone turned up once. This chain uses TRBV7-2 with TRBJ1-2; D remains ambiguous. CDR3 size: 13 residues. CDR1 SGHTA and CDR2 FQGNSA come from the germline V gene. Trimming took 2 bases from V and 5 from J, leaving 9 bases between them. The CDR3 reads CASSLLGAYGYTF. As DNA, the CDR3 is TGTGCCAGCAGCTTACTTGGAGCGTATGGCTACACCTTC. The full variable domain, in which reference TRBV7-2 and TRBJ1-2 provide the parts outside the CDR3, is GAGVSQSPSNKVTEKGKDVELRCDPISGHTALYWYRQSLGQGLEFLIYFQGNSAPDKSGLPSDRFSAERTGGSVSTLTIQRTQQEDSAVYLCASSLLGAYGYTFGSGTRLTVV.

This sequence joins TRBV5-4 and TRBJ2-2; D is ambiguous. Germline CDR1 SGHNT, CDR2 YYREEE (reference sequence). This CDR3 spans 14 amino acids. V was trimmed by 5 bases and J by 5 bases, leaving 13 bases between them. This CDR3 reads CASRTSGWTGELFF. CDR3 in DNA: TGTGCCAGCAGAACGTCGGGTTGGACCGGGGAGCTGTTTTTT.

The chain is built from TRBV7-3 and TRBJ2-1, with 13 bases identical to TRBD2. V lost 4 bases, J lost 4 bases, and 4 bases stayed unmatched. CDR3 size: 16 residues. Looked up from germline, CDR1 is SGHTA and CDR2 is FQGTGA. The CDR3 spells CASSSGLAGPYNEQFF. The CDR3 DNA sequence: TGTGCCAGCAGCTCGGGACTAGCGGGGCCTTACAATGAGCAGTTCTTC.

With respect to this clone: This sample includes further DNA sequences coding for the same CDR3. The chain has TRBV5-1 and TRBJ2-5; possible D gene TRBD2, 5 bases. The CDR3 spans 14 residues. The V gene's germline CDR1 is SGHRS and CDR2 YFSETQ. Deletions cut 0 bases from V and 5 bases from J, with 11 bases between. The CDR3 region has the DNA TGCGCCAGCAGCTTGGGTGGGAGTGGGGAGACCCAGTACTTC. Its protein product is CASSLGGSGETQYF.

This clone has a single count. The chain links TRBV19 to TRBJ1-1; no definite D call. The CDR3 extends over 13 amino acids. Trimming shortened V by 5 bases and J by 3 bases, and 10 bases separated the two germline ends. From germline, CDR1 is LNHDA and CDR2 SQIVND (reference sequence). CDR3 sequence: CASSWTGYTEAFF. The CDR3 DNA is TGTGCCAGTAGTTGGACGGGCTACACTGAAGCTTTCTTT.